A selection of T cell receptor beta chains follows, all from one sample in a study of blood T cells in healthy people across ages. TCRdb re-derived calls from the 5' RACE reads in MiXCR, one entry per CDR3 protein. The sample includes approximately 800,000 distinct CDR3 sequences, roughly 46% of them seen just once. Specimen: blood. The receptors come from a man aged 80 or over in good health. Both conserved end residues are part of each CDR3. Each record gives: CDR3 protein, J gene, V gene.

CDR3 protein: CASSPLGGADTQYF
J gene: TRBJ2-3
V gene: TRBV9

CDR3 protein: CASSQDITSGSLGETQYF
J gene: TRBJ2-5
V gene: TRBV4-2

CDR3 protein: CASSFGAGAADTQYF
J gene: TRBJ2-3
V gene: TRBV5-1

CDR3 protein: CASSSPGQRGAASGANVLTF
J gene: TRBJ2-6
V gene: TRBV5-1

CDR3 protein: CASSPLVAGELFF
J gene: TRBJ2-2
V gene: TRBV4-1

CDR3 protein: CAISELGVETQYF
J gene: TRBJ2-5
V gene: TRBV10-3

CDR3 protein: CATSDFQETQYF
J gene: TRBJ2-5
V gene: TRBV24-1

CDR3 protein: CASTASGSSGEQYF
J gene: TRBJ2-7
V gene: TRBV6-1

CDR3 protein: CASSQDRAYEQYF
J gene: TRBJ2-7
V gene: TRBV7-3

CDR3 protein: CSAPLAGANYNEQFF
J gene: TRBJ2-1
V gene: TRBV20-1

CDR3 protein: CASSSHWGDEQYF
J gene: TRBJ2-5
V gene: TRBV7-2

CDR3 protein: CASSQDPGVASGANVLTF
J gene: TRBJ2-6
V gene: TRBV3-1

CDR3 protein: CASSDDPGDEQFF
J gene: TRBJ2-1
V gene: TRBV6-1

CDR3 protein: CASSLGTGVTEAFF
J gene: TRBJ1-1
V gene: TRBV7-9

CDR3 protein: CASSLSSGGHNEQYF
J gene: -
V gene: TRBV28

CDR3 protein: CASSEGSRVHNEQFF
J gene: TRBJ2-1
V gene: TRBV6-1

CDR3 protein: CSVGWNNQPQHF
J gene: TRBJ1-5
V gene: TRBV29-1

CDR3 protein: CATGTGGDTQYF
J gene: TRBJ2-3
V gene: TRBV19

CDR3 protein: CSVKGAYEQYF
J gene: TRBJ2-7
V gene: TRBV29-1

CDR3 protein: CSADRGVSETQYF
J gene: TRBJ2-5
V gene: TRBV29-1

CDR3 protein: CASSLGLVGVDTQYF
J gene: TRBJ2-3
V gene: TRBV5-1

CDR3 protein: CASRTGTKLYEQYF
J gene: TRBJ2-7
V gene: TRBV6-2/TRBV6-3

CDR3 protein: CSVEGLASGEQYF
J gene: TRBJ2-5
V gene: TRBV29-1

CDR3 protein: CTSSQARTGIEAFF
J gene: TRBJ1-1
V gene: TRBV14

CDR3 protein: CASTESKGSTYNEQFF
J gene: TRBJ2-1
V gene: TRBV12-3/TRBV12-4

CDR3 protein: CASSSSAGWEDTQYF
J gene: TRBJ2-3
V gene: TRBV9

CDR3 protein: CSARGQNPYEQYF
J gene: TRBJ2-7
V gene: TRBV20-1

CDR3 protein: CSAFLQLHSGSHNEQFF
J gene: TRBJ2-1
V gene: TRBV20-1

CDR3 protein: CSAGGLAGGEETQFF
J gene: TRBJ2-1
V gene: TRBV20-1

CDR3 protein: CASRLSGGYGYTF
J gene: TRBJ1-2
V gene: TRBV6-5

CDR3 protein: CASSFDTSTSEFF
J gene: TRBJ2-1
V gene: TRBV7-2

CDR3 protein: CSVEGITSPDTQYF
J gene: TRBJ2-3
V gene: TRBV29-1

CDR3 protein: CASSPLQGSSEQFF
J gene: TRBJ2-1
V gene: TRBV7-9

CDR3 protein: CASSWGLASTDTQYF
J gene: TRBJ2-3
V gene: TRBV7-2

CDR3 protein: CASKQVFSNQPQHF
J gene: TRBJ1-5
V gene: TRBV6-2/TRBV6-3

CDR3 protein: CATSDFPGWETQYF
J gene: TRBJ2-5
V gene: TRBV24-1

CDR3 protein: CASTSTGNRGYTF
J gene: TRBJ1-2
V gene: TRBV3-1

CDR3 protein: CASSRTSWEQYF
J gene: TRBJ2-7
V gene: TRBV6-6

CDR3 protein: CASSPGTSGMETQYF
J gene: -
V gene: TRBV2

CDR3 protein: CSARDSGANVLTF
J gene: TRBJ2-6
V gene: TRBV20-1

CDR3 protein: CASKRENSYNEQFF
J gene: TRBJ2-1
V gene: TRBV2

CDR3 protein: CASSAGTGLGGYNEQYF
J gene: -
V gene: TRBV25-1

CDR3 protein: CSARVTGTSGEQYF
J gene: TRBJ2-5
V gene: TRBV20-1

CDR3 protein: CSASGQGAVTDTQYF
J gene: TRBJ2-3
V gene: TRBV20-1